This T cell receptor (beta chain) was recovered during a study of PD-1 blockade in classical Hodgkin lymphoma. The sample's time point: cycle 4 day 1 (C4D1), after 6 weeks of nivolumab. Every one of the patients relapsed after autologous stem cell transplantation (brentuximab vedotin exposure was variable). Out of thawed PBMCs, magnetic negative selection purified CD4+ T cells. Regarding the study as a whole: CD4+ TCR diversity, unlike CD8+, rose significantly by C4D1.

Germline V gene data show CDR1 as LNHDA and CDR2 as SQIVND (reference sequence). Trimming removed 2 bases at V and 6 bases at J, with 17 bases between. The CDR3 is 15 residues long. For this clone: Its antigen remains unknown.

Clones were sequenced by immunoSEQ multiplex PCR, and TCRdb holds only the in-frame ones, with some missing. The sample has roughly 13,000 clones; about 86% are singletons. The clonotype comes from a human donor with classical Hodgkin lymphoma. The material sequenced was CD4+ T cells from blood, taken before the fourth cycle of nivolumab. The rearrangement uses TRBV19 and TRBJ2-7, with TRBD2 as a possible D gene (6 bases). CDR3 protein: CASSIRRRDLREQYF. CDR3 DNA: TGTGCCAGTAGTATACGTAGGAGGGACCTACGCGAGCAGTACTTC.